This TCR beta chain came from a study of Ad26.COV2.S vaccination and SARS-CoV-2 variants. Profiling relied on immunoSEQ multiplex PCR, and the TCRdb table lists in-frame clones only, not all of them. The sample holds some 480,000 clones, roughly 89% seen once. Germline CDR1 MNHNY, CDR2 SVGAGI (reference sequence). The CDR3 is 15 amino acids. V was pared by 2 bases and J by 0 bases, with 10 bases between. This sample's treatment: around 19 received Ad26.COV2.S at low or high dose, single or two shots; 5 received placebo; per-sample allocation not given. After the first vaccine or placebo injection, samples were drawn on day 63.

The sample consisted of peripheral blood, taken in a trial of Ad26.COV2.S vaccine versus placebo. The V call is TRBV6-6, the J call TRBJ2-5; D ambiguous. This sequence was found in a person between 18 and 65 years old who received the Ad26.COV2.S COVID-19 vaccine or a placebo. Written as DNA, the CDR3 is TGTGCCAGCAGTTACGCCCCAGTCTACCAAGAGACCCAGTACTTC. Protein sequence: CASSYAPVYQETQYF.